The 4 T cell receptor beta chains in this list originate from one sample, sequenced in a study of blood T cell repertoires in COVID-19. The assay was immunoSEQ multiplex PCR, and TCRdb's table has in-frame clones only and misses some. Found here are about 190,000 clones, about four fifths of them singletons; the top ten hold 5% to 6.5%. Sequencing was done on a sample of peripheral blood. These receptor sequences come from a woman between 65 and 79 years old with active or convalescent COVID-19.

The chain carries TRBV7-3 and TRBJ2-6, with 10 bases aligning to TRBD1. The V gene end was trimmed by 6 bases and the J gene end by 4 bases; junction bases not matched to a gene: 15. CDR1 SGHTA and CDR2 FQGTGA come from the germline V gene. The CDR3 spans 19 residues. The CDR3 spells CASSGSRDRGVSGANVLTF. Here the CDR3 DNA reads TGTGCCAGCAGTGGATCCCGGGACAGGGGTGTGTCCGGGGCCAACGTCCTGACTTTC.

The DNA for the CDR3 is TGTGCCAGCAGCGTATCGGGACAGGGGCGCGGGGAGACCCAGTACTTC. This gives the protein CASSVSGQGRGETQYF. The chain carries TRBV7-9 and TRBJ2-5; TRBD1 matches at 10 bases. Germline V lookup: CDR1 SEHNR, CDR2 FQNEAQ (reference sequence). This CDR3 has 16 amino acids. The V and J ends lost 5 bases and 5 bases, in that order; junction bases with no gene match: 11.

This clone was seen a single time. The CDR3 sequence is CASSLETSGSSEQYF. The CDR3 coding sequence is TGTGCCAGCAGCCTAGAAACTAGCGGGAGTAGCGAGCAGTACTTC. The chain couples TRBV28 to TRBJ2-7; 11 nucleotides agree with TRBD2. The ends lost 6 bases at V and 6 bases at J; junction bases unmatched: 10. Per germline, CDR1 MDHEN and CDR2 SYDVKM. The CDR3 runs to 15 residues. Together with reference TRBV28 and TRBJ2-7, the CDR3 gives the full variable domain: DVKVTQSSRYLVKRTGEKVFLECVQDMDHENMFWYRQDPGLGLRLIYFSYDVKMKEKGDIPEGYSVSREKKERFSLILESASTNQTSMYLCASSLETSGSSEQYFGPGTRLTVT.

This clone was counted a single time. This chain joins TRBV5-1 and TRBJ2-7, with TRBD2 matching 7 bases. Germline V CDR1 and CDR2: SGHRS, YFSETQ. The length of the CDR3 is 17 residues. Unmatched junction bases numbered 13, after V lost 3 bases and J lost 1 base. Here the CDR3 reads CASSWSLGEGLSYEQYF. The CDR3 DNA reads TGCGCCAGCAGCTGGTCTCTCGGGGAGGGCCTTTCCTACGAGCAGTACTTC.